This entry is about one TCR beta chain. Its antigen is not known. The sequenced fragment ends 3 residues before the CDR3 boundary, so the rest is inferred from the germline J gene. The sample contains more than one DNA sequence encoding this CDR3. The data originate from a study of T cells in women clearing cervical HPV infection. Per germline, CDR1 SGHTA and CDR2 FQGNSA. The CDR3 length is 14 residues. The V end lost 1 base, the J end lost 4 bases, and 8 bases lay between the germline ends. The repertoire was sequenced with immunoSEQ multiplex PCR; TCRdb's copy has only in-frame clones and lacks some. Its table lists some 30,000 clones. Points from the study as a whole: Effector/memory and HPV-specific T cells were not isolated, and association timing is unknown. CIN3+ cases had significantly higher TCR richness than controls; evenness did not differ. Cases carried less TRBV6-7 than controls: approximately 0.1% versus 0.16%.

The V and J genes are TRBV7-2 and TRBJ1-3; possibly TRBD1 for D (6 bases). The specimen was blood buffy coat. The source is a woman between 18 and 70 years old with a cervical HPV16 infection that either progressed to CIN3+ or cleared (not recorded which). The CDR3 loop reads CASSLGGQGNTIYF. The part of the CDR3 DNA that was read is TGTGCCAGCAGCTTAGGGGGACAAGGAAACACC.